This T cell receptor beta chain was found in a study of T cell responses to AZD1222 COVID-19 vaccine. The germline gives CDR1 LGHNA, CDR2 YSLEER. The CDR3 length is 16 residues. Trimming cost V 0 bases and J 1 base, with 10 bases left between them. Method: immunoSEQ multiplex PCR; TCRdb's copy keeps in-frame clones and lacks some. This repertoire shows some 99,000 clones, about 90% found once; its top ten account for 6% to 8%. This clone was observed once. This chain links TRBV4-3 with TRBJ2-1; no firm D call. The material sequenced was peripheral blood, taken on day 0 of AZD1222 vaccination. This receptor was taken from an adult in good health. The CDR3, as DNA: TGCGCCAGCAGCCAAGATTGGGTGTCGTCCTACAATGAGCAGTTCTTC. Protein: CASSQDWVSSYNEQFF.